This T cell receptor (beta chain) was documented in a study of cytomegalovirus exposure and HLA in healthy donors (dated by TCRdb to 2016 to 2017). General notes on the study: According to an earlier analysis of 550 to 700 of the donors, roughly 180 million T cells yielded 117 million unique TCR beta sequences and approximately 280 Gb of sequence data. The aim of the study was to test whether cataloging public T cell receptors could identify signatures of past pathogen exposure. Donor age, sex, ethnicity and CMV serostatus were collected together with the repertoire data. In a later analysis, previously published TCR beta repertoires from fewer than 750 donors were re-analyzed and high-resolution HLA genotyping was added so that TCR occurrence patterns could be studied. Besides the first cohort of 666 subjects, a separate validation cohort made up of 120 different subjects was used. Among some 410 genotyped donors of the cohort, an average of roughly 230,000 unique TCR beta nucleotide sequences was sequenced per donor, of which 15% to 20% were non-productive. A handful of DR-DQ haplotypes were handled as single units for association and clustering because linkage in the cohort was strong. Using immunosequencing, the study profiled T cell repertoires from approximately 700 subjects and related those repertoires to cytomegalovirus serostatus. Every discovery cohort repertoire had been produced on one sequencing platform. Of the 300 to 450 genotyped donors, 81% were placed in the genetic ancestry cluster associated with self-reported Caucasian donors. To predict cytomegalovirus infection status, the study brought together high-throughput TCR immunosequencing, statistical association of individual TCRs with disease status, and machine learning. Typing coverage varied by locus: about 620-630 donors for A, B, C, DRB1 and DQB1; roughly 510 for DQA1; around 610 for DPA1; roughly 470 for DPB1. HLA typing covered class I and class II loci at four-digit resolution. In the later analysis, no new phenotypic data were used to find candidate immune exposures; instead, reliance was placed on TCR beta sequences and their occurrence across donors. An early release that covered 640 HLA-typed donors contained approximately 300 gigabases of sequencing data and 75 million to 100 million unique TCR sequences. A later genetic analysis took genome-wide SNP genotypes for about three fifths of the roughly 700 donors and used that subset as a discovery cohort. To decide whether each TCR beta V gene segment behaved as functional or pseudogenic, an earlier analysis of approximately 590 of the donors relied on high-throughput TCR beta sequencing. Beyond this particular receptor, the publication reports: Because counts were too low, roughly 17 rarely observed V segments, including chromosome 9 orphons, were left out of the earlier analysis of several hundred of the donors. The study listed approximately 150 TCR beta chains as associated with cytomegalovirus. A later analysis associated 16,951 TCR beta sequences with specific HLA alleles at a false discovery rate of 0.05. A group of highly shared sequence variants was considered likely to be a technical artifact of the sequencing pipeline. Assigning TCR associations to individual alleles was difficult when HLA alleles, especially DR and DQ, strongly co-occurred. Most TCR sequences were seen in very few donors, while some public TCRs were found in many individuals. A later genetic analysis reported fewer N-insertions in productive TCRs among donors in an Asian-associated ancestry cluster than the approximately 700-donor mean. For the cohort, immune exposure information was limited to CMV serostatus. According to a later analysis, parvovirus B19, influenza, CMV and Epstein-Barr virus appeared linked to several top co-occurrence clusters. Cytomegalovirus status was reported to be diagnosed by the classifier with high specificity and sensitivity in both the original and validation cohorts. Broadly in line with IMGT annotations, most TCR beta V segments showed up in productive rearrangements about 87% or about 30% of the time in an earlier analysis of around 550 of the donors. An association between a missense DCLRE1C variant and V-gene and J-gene trimming of TCR beta chains was found in a later genetic analysis and replicated in an independent cohort. Because HLA typing was unavailable for some donors at each locus, only the typed subset was used in association tests. According to a later analysis, TCR association rates differed among HLA loci, with DRB1 alleles showing the most associated TCRs and HLA-C alleles showing the fewest. Because the 87-base-pair reads could not distinguish some IMGT-functional V segments, including TRBV6-2 and TRBV6-3, those segments were excluded. A few of the identified cytomegalovirus-associated TCR beta chains were confirmed in vitro to be specific for cytomegalovirus antigens. A further reported finding was that TCR beta sequences accurately predicted the HLA-A and HLA-B alleles for most subjects in the first cohort. Compared with equally common non-associated chains, HLA-associated TCR beta chains in a later analysis were more clonally expanded and had lower generation probabilities. This cohort had only TCR beta chains sequenced, and the lack of alpha or paired-chain data limited which features could be detected. Correlated functional status among segregating V segments might reflect linkage disequilibrium, but an unknown experimental factor could not be ruled out. According to a later analysis, most CMV-associated TCR beta chains appeared to be HLA-restricted, and the HLA associations seemed to be driven largely by CMV exposure. The authors suggested that the approach could potentially be generalized to other disease states and immunological phenotypes. Roughly uniform sequencing depth across donors was assumed in presence/absence analyses, although this assumption may not hold.

This clone was picked up a small number of times. Its antigen is still unknown. No base-level quality is on record; no much larger clone is a single base apart. The library was built by means of the immunoSEQ multiplex PCR assay. The multiplex PCR relied on a mix of 60 forward primers for TCR Vbeta segments and 13 reverse primers for TCR Jbeta segments. The CDR3 region of rearranged TCR beta genes was amplified from genomic DNA by a multiplex PCR assay. The amplified TCR beta libraries were sequenced on the Illumina HiSeq System as 87-base-pair reads. The paper's processing steps were these. In a later analysis, around 80 million unique TCR beta chains were counted across the 666 repertoires, and roughly 11 million of these chains were shared by at least two donors. Raw reads were error-corrected and collapsed into unique sequences by a nearest-neighbor algorithm in which closely related sequences were merged to remove PCR and sequencing errors. Alignment of CDR3 sequences to IMGT reference sequences was used to assign V, D and J gene segments. For a sequence to be retained, a match of at least six nucleotides to both a V gene segment and a J gene segment was required. Rearrangements were called productive when the CDR3 lacked stop codons and stayed in frame with V and J; all others were non-productive. Following IMGT convention, CDR3 was defined as the stretch from the second conserved V-encoded cysteine to the conserved J-encoded phenylalanine. The earlier analysis of more than 450 of the donors excluded sequences that lacked an unambiguous match to a single V gene segment. In an earlier analysis of a few hundred of the donors, a V segment was called functional when productive rearrangements were above 56.7%, and segregating when the standard deviation between donors exceeded 5%. A statistical classification framework was built for diagnosing cytomegalovirus status from the catalog of TCR beta chain sequences. In a later analysis, TCR nucleotide sequences were compared against IMGT/GENE-DB human TR gene sequences so that V and J genes could be assigned. Using the TCRdist pipeline, a later analysis assigned CDR3 sequences along with most-parsimonious VDJ recombination scenarios. In a later analysis, every TCR beta chain was defined by the combination of its CDR3 amino acid sequence and its V-gene family, and reads without a unique V-gene family were dropped. As a way to deal with suspected cross-contamination and a sequencing artifact, a later analysis dropped approximately 590 nucleotide sequences that were highly shared and had low generation probability. In a later analysis, a clonal expansion index was calculated for each public chain from normalized within-repertoire ranks of inferred template counts. In a later analysis, generation probabilities were computed using a VDJ recombination model fitted to out-of-frame rearrangements, and the results were checked against IGoR. In a later analysis, hypergeometric tests were used to score TCR-TCR, TCR-HLA and TCR-CMV co-occurrence, with a repertoire-size bias correction applied to TCR pairs. False discovery rates were estimated in a later analysis by permuting HLA or CMV assignments 20 times. In a later analysis, co-occurring TCRs were grouped using DBSCAN, with TCRdist sequence similarity added in when clustering inside HLA-allele-positive subsets. Repertoires with fewer than 30,000 or more than 120,000 public chains were left out of co-occurrence clustering, as were about 5 repertoires with anomalous nucleotide sharing. In its TCRdb copy, this immuneACCESS table keeps in-frame sequences only and misses some clones. Where compared with another copy, unresolved V genes explain less than half of these, and the others have no known cause. That table gives V, J and clone size, and the DNA gave D and trimming. For this sample there are tens of thousands of clones; 78% appear just once. Of the sample, 4% to 5.5% falls within the top ten clones.

V has 2 bases trimmed and J has 4 bases trimmed; junction bases matching no gene number 6. There are 15 amino acids in the CDR3, from cysteine to phenylalanine inclusive. Of the read, only the CDR3 DNA is kept; its 45 bases are in frame from base 1. CDR1 and CDR2 were assigned from the germline V gene as SGHVS and FNYEAQ. The cohort consisted of 666 healthy bone marrow donors. Cohort members were all nominally healthy when sampled, although unrecorded immune exposures were likely present. The donor tested CMV seropositive, placing the donor among the roughly 300 seropositive members of the cohort. Each donor provided a peripheral blood sample, and peripheral blood mononuclear cells were used for TCR beta sequencing. The Qiagen DNeasy Blood Extraction Kit was used to extract genomic DNA from the blood cell samples.

This clonotype was obtained from a male donor in good health and CMV-seropositive. In this chain, TRBV7-6 is recombined with TRBJ2-7, and 9 junction bases match TRBD1. The sample taken for sequencing was PBMCs. The DNA is as follows: TGTGCCAGCAGCTTAAAGGACAGGGGATTATACGAGCAGTACTTC. Its translation reads: CASSLKDRGLYEQYF.